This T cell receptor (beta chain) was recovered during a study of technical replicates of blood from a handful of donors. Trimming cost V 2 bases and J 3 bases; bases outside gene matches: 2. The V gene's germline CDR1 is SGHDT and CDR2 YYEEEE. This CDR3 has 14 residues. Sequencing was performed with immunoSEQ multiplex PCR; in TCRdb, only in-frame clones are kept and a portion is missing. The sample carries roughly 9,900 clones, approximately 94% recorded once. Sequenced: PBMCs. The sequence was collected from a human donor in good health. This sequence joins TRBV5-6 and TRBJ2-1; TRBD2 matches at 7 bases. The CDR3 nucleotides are TGTGCCAGCAGCTTCCGGACTAGCTACAATGAGCAGTTCTTC. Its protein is CASSFRTSYNEQFF.